The following is a T cell receptor (beta chain) sequence with its context. Method: immunoSEQ multiplex PCR; TCRdb's copy keeps in-frame clones and lacks some. This sample has some 370,000 clones, with around 87% found just once. The record originates from a study of blood T cell repertoires in COVID-19. Across the study: Both acute and convalescent COVID-19 samples were obtained from the United States, Italy and Spain. T cells, B-cell-depleted T cells, or PBMCs supplied cDNA or gDNA.

The Seattle patients joined while their infection was active and were tracked longitudinally afterward. This CDR3 has 17 residues. Germline lookup yields CDR1 LNHDA and CDR2 SQIVND (reference sequence). V shed 5 bases, J shed 7 bases, and the junction held 14 bases outside the gene matches. Sequences were obtained from peripheral blood. This TCR came from a woman in her 30s with COVID-19, enrolled during active disease. This chain uses TRBV19 with TRBJ1-5; the match to TRBD1 covers 10 bases. For the CDR3, the DNA is TGTGCCAGTAGTCCCCCGGGACAGGGGTCCTTCTGGCAGCCCCAGCATTTT. Protein product: CASSPPGQGSFWQPQHF. Full variable domain (rest looked up from reference TRBV19 and TRBJ1-5): DGGITQSPKYLFRKEGQNVTLSCEQNLNHDAMYWYRQDPGQGLRLIYYSQIVNDFQKGDIAEGYSVSREKKESFPLTVTSAQKNPTAFYLCASSPPGQGSFWQPQHFGDGTRLSIL.